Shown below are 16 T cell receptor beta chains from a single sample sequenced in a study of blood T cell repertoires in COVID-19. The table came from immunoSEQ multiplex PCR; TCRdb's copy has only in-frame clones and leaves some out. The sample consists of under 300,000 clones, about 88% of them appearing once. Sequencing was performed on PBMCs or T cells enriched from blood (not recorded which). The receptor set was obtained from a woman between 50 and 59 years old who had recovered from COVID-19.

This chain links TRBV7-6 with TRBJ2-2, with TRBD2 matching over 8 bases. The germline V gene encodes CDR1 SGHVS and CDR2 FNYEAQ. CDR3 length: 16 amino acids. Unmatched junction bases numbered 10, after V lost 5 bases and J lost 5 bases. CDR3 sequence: CASSPASGTRTGELFF. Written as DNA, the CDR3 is TGTGCCAGCAGCCCAGCGAGTGGGACTAGAACCGGGGAGCTGTTTTTT.

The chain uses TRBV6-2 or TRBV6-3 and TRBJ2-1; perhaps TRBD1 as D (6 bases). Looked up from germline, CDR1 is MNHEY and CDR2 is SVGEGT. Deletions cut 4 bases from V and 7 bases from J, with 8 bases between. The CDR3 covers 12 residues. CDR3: CASSWQGNEQFF. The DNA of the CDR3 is TGTGCCAGCAGTTGGCAGGGGAATGAGCAGTTCTTC.

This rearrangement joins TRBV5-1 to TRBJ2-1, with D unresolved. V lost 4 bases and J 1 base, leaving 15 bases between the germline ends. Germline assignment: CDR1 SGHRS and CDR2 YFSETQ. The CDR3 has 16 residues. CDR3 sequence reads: CASSASWSASYNEQFF. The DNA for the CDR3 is TGCGCCAGCAGCGCGTCGTGGAGCGCTTCCTACAATGAGCAGTTCTTC.

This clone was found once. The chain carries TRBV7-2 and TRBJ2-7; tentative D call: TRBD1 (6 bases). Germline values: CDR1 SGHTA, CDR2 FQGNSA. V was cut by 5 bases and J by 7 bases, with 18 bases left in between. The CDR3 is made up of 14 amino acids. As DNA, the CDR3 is TGTGCCAGCAGCCTAGGAGCAGGGGAGTGGGAGCAGTACTTC. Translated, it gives CASSLGAGEWEQYF.

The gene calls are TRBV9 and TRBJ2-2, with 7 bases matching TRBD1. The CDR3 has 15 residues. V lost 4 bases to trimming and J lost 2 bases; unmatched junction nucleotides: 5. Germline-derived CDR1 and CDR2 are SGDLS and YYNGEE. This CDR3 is CASSPQGVNTGELFF. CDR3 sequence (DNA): TGTGCCAGCAGCCCCCAGGGGGTCAACACCGGGGAGCTGTTTTTT.

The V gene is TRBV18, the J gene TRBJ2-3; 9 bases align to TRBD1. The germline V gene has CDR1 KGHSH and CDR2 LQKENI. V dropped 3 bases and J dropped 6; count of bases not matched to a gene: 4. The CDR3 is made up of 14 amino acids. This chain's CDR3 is CASSPGQGFDTQYF. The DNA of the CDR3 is TGTGCCAGCTCACCGGGACAGGGCTTTGATACGCAGTATTTT.

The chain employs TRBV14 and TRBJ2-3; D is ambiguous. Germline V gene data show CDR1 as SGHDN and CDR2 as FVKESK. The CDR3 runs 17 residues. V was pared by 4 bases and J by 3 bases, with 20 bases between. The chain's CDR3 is CASSPEPSAFGTDTQYF. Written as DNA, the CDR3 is TGTGCCAGCAGCCCAGAGCCCAGCGCCTTTGGTACAGATACGCAGTATTTT.

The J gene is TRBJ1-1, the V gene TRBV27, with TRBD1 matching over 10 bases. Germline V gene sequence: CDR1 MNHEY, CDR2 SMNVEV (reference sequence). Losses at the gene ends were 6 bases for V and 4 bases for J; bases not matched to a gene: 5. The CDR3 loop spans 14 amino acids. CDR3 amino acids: CASSWTGGLTEAFF. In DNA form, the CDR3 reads TGTGCCAGCAGCTGGACAGGGGGACTCACTGAAGCTTTCTTT.

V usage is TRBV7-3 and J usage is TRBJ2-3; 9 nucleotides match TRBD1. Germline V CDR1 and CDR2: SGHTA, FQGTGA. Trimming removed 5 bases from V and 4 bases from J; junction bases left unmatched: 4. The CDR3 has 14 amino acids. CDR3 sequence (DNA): TGTGCCAGCAGCCCGAGGACAGGGGCAGATACGCAGTATTTT. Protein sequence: CASSPRTGADTQYF.

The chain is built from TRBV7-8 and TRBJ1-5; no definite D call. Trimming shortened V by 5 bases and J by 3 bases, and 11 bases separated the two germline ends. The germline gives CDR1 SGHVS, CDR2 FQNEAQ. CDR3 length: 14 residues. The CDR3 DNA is TGTGCCAGCAGCCCAGTGAACAACAATCAGCCCCAGCATTTT. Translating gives CASSPVNNNQPQHF. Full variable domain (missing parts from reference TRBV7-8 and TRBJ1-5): GAGVSQSPRYKVAKRGQDVALRCDPISGHVSLFWYQQALGQGPEFLTYFQNEAQLDKSGLPSDRFFAERPEGSVSTLKIQRTQQEDSAVYLCASSPVNNNQPQHFGDGTRLSIL.

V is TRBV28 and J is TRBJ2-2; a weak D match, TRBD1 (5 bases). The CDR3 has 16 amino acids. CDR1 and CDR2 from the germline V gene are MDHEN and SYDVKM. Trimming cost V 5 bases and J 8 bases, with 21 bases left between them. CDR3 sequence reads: CASSPTDDPSGGELFF. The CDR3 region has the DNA TGTGCCAGCAGTCCGACAGACGACCCTTCGGGTGGGGAGCTGTTTTTT.

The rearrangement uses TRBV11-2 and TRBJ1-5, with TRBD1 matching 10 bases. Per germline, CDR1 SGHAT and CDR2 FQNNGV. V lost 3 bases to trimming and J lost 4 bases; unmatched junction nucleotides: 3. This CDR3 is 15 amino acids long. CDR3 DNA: TGTGCCAGCAGCTTCTCGGGACAGGGGAATCAGCCCCAGCATTTT. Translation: CASSFSGQGNQPQHF.

The CDR3 DNA is TGTGCCAGTAGTATCCGGGACACGACCAGCAATCAGCCCCAGCATTTT. Its protein is CASSIRDTTSNQPQHF. The chain joins TRBV19 to TRBJ1-5, with TRBD1 as a possible D gene (6 bases). V was shortened by 3 bases and J by 1 base, with 13 bases between the two germline ends. Per germline, CDR1 LNHDA and CDR2 SQIVND (reference sequence). This CDR3 comprises 16 residues.

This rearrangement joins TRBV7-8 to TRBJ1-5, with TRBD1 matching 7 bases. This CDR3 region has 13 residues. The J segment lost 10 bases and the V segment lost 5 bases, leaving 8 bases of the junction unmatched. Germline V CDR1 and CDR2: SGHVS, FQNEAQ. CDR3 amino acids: CASSPLTGFPQHF. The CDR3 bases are TGTGCCAGCAGCCCATTGACAGGGTTCCCCCAGCATTTT. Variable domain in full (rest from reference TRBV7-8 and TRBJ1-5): GAGVSQSPRYKVAKRGQDVALRCDPISGHVSLFWYQQALGQGPEFLTYFQNEAQLDKSGLPSDRFFAERPEGSVSTLKIQRTQQEDSAVYLCASSPLTGFPQHFGDGTRLSIL.

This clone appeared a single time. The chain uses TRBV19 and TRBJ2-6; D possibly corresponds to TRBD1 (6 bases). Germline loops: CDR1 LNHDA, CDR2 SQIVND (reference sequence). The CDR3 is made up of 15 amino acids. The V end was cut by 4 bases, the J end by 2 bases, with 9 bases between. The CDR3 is CASSSRGPGANVLTF. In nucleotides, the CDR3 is TGTGCCAGTAGTAGCAGGGGCCCTGGGGCCAACGTCCTGACTTTC. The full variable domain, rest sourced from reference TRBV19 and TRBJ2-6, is DGGITQSPKYLFRKEGQNVTLSCEQNLNHDAMYWYRQDPGQGLRLIYYSQIVNDFQKGDIAEGYSVSREKKESFPLTVTSAQKNPTAFYLCASSSRGPGANVLTFGAGSRLTVL.

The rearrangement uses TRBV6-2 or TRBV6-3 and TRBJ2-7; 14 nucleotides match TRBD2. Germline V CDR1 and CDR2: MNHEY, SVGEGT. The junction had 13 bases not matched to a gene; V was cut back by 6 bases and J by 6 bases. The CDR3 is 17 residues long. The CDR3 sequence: CASSQSGTSGSNVEQYF. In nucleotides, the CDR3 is TGTGCCAGCAGCCAATCCGGGACTAGCGGGAGTAATGTCGAGCAGTACTTC.